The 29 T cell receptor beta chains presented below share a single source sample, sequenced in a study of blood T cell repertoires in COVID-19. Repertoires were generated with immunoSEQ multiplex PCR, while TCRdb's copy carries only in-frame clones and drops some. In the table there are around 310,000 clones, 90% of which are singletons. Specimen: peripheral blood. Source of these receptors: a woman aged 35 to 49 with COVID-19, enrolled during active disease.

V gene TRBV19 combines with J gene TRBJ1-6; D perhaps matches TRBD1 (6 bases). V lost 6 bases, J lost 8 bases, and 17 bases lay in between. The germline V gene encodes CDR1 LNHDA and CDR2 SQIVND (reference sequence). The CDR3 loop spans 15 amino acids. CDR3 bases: TGTGCCAGTAGCCAAAACAGGGTAGGGGATTCACCCCTCCACTTT. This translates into CASSQNRVGDSPLHF.

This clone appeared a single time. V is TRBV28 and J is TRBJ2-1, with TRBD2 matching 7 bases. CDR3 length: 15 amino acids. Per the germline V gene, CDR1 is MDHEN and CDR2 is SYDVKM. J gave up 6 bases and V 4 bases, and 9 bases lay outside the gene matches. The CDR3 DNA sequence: TGTGCCAGCAGTTATGGGAAGCGGGAACTCAATGAGCAGTTCTTC. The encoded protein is CASSYGKRELNEQFF.

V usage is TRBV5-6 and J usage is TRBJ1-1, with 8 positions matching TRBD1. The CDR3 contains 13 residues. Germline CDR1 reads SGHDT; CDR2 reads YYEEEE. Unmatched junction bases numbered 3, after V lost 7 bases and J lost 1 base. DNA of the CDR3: TGTGCCAGCCCACAGGGGGAGAACACTGAAGCTTTCTTT. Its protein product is CASPQGENTEAFF.

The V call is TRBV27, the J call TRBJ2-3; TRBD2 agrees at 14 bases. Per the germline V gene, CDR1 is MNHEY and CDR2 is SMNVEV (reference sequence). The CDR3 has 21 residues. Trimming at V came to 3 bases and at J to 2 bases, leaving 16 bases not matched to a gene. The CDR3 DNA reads TGTGCCAGCAGTTTGTCCCCAGTGGGACTAGCGGGAGTGGGCCTCACAGATACGCAGTATTTT. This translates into CASSLSPVGLAGVGLTDTQYF.

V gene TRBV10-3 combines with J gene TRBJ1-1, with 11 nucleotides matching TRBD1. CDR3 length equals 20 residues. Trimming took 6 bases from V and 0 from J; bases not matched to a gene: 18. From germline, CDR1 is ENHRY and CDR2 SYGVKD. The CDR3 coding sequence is TGTGCCATCAGCTCGGGAACTGCGGGACGGGACAGGGGGGTGAACACTGAAGCTTTCTTT. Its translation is CAISSGTAGRDRGVNTEAFF.

The CDR3 here is CASSWVEGEQYF. In DNA, the CDR3 is TGTGCCAGCAGCTGGGTGGAGGGCGAGCAGTACTTC. The chain recombines TRBV5-6 with TRBJ2-7, with D possibly matching TRBD2 (6 bases). Germline CDR1 and CDR2: SGHDT and YYEEEE. Between the trimmed V and J ends, which lost 3 bases and 6 bases, there was a span of 10 bases. The CDR3 sequence is 12 residues long.

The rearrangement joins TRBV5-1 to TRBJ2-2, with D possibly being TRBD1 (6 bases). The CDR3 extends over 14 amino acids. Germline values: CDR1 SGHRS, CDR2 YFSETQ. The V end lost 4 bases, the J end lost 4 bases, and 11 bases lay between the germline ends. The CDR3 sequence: CASSLGHPTGELFF. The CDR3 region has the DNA TGCGCCAGCAGCCTGGGACACCCCACCGGGGAGCTGTTTTTT.

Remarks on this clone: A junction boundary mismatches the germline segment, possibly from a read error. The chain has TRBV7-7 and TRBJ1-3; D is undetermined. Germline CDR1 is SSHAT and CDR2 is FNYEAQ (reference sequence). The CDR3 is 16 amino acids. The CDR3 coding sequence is TGTGCTAGCAGCCTGGAACAGTTTCCCCCTGGAAACACCATATATTTT. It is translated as CASSLEQFPPGNTIYF.

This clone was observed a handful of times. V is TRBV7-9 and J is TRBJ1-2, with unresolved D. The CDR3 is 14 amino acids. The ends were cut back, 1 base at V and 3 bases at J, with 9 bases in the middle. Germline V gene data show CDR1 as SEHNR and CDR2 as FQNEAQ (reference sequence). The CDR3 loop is CASSLDQVYYGYTF. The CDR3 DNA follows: TGTGCCAGCAGCTTAGATCAGGTTTACTATGGCTACACCTTC.

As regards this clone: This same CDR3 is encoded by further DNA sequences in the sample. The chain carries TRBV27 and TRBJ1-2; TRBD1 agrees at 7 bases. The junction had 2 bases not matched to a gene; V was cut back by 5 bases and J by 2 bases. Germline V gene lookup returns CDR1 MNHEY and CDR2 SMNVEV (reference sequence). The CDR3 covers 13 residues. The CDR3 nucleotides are TGTGCCAGCAGTGGGACAGCGAACTATGGCTACACCTTC. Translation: CASSGTANYGYTF.

The CDR3 sequence is CASSLWGQGDEKLFF. The DNA for the CDR3 is TGCGCCAGCAGCTTGTGGGGACAGGGGGATGAAAAACTGTTTTTT. The chain recombines TRBV5-1 with TRBJ1-4, with 11 bases lining up with TRBD1. The V segment lost 1 base and the J segment 6 bases; nucleotides outside the gene matches: 2. The CDR3 totals 15 residues. Germline V gives CDR1 SGHRS, CDR2 YFSETQ.

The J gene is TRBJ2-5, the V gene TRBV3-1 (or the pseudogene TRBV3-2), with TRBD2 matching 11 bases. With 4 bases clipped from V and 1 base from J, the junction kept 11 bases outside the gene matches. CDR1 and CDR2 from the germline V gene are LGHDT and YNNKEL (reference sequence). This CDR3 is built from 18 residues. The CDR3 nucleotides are TGTGCCAGCAGCCGGAGACTAGCGGGGTTGAACCGCCAAGAGACCCAGTACTTC. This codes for CASSRRLAGLNRQETQYF.

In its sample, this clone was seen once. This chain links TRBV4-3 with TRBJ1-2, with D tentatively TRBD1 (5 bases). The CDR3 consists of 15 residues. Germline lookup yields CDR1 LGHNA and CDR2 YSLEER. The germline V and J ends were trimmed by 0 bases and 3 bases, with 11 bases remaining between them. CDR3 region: CASSQDGGGHYGYTF. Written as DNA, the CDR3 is TGCGCCAGCAGCCAAGACGGGGGGGGACACTATGGCTACACCTTC.

The CDR3 DNA reads TGTGCCAGCAGTAACTCCGGGACAGATACGCAGTATTTT. Residues: CASSNSGTDTQYF. V usage is TRBV27 and J usage is TRBJ2-3; D ambiguous. Germline-derived CDR1 and CDR2 are MNHEY and SMNVEV (reference sequence). V gave up 5 bases and J gave up 3 bases, with 9 bases separating them. This CDR3 has 13 amino acids.

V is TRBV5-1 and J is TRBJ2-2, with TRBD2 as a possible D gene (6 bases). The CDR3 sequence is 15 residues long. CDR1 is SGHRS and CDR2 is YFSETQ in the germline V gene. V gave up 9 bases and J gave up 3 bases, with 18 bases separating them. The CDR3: CATTTGVGDTGELFF. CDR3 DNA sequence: TGCGCCACCACCACGGGGGTAGGAGACACCGGGGAGCTGTTTTTT.

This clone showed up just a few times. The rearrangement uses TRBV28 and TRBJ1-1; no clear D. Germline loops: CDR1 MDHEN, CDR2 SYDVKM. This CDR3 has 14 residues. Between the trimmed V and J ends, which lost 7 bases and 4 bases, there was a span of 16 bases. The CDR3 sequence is CASNPPRAFTEAFF. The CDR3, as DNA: TGTGCCAGCAACCCCCCGAGGGCTTTCACTGAAGCTTTCTTT.

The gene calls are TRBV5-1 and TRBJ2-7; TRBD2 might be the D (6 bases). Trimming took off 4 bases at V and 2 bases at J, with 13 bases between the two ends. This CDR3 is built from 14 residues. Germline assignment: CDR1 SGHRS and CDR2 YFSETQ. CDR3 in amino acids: CASSPGLGTYEQYF. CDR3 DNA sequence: TGCGCCAGCAGCCCGGGACTCGGCACCTACGAGCAGTACTTC.

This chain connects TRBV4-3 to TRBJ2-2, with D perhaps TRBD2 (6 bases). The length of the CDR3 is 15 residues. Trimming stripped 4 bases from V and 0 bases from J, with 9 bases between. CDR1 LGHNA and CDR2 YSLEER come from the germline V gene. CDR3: CASSRRTTNTGELFF. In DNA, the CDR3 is TGCGCCAGCAGCCGCCGGACTACGAACACCGGGGAGCTGTTTTTT.

The CDR3 DNA follows: TGTGCCTGGAGCCTGGGCCACCCGAACTCCTACGAGCAGTACTTC. Protein sequence: CAWSLGHPNSYEQYF. The rearrangement joins TRBV30 to TRBJ2-7, with D uncertain. Germline CDR1 GTSNPN, CDR2 SVGIG (reference sequence). The ends were cut back, 3 bases at V and 0 bases at J, with 15 bases in the middle. The CDR3 has 15 amino acids.

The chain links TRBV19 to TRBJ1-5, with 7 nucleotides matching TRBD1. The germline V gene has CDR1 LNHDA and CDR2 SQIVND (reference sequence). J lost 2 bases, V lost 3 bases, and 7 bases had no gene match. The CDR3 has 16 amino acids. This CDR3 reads CASSIRVQGRNQPQHF. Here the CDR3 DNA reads TGTGCCAGTAGTATTCGCGTACAGGGGCGCAATCAGCCCCAGCATTTT.

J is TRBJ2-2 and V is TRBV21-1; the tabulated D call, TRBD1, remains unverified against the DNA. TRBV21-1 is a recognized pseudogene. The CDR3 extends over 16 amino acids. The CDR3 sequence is CASSTPLQGEPGELFF. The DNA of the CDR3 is TGTGCCAGCAGCACACCCCTACAAGGGGAACCCGGGGAGCTGTTTTTT.

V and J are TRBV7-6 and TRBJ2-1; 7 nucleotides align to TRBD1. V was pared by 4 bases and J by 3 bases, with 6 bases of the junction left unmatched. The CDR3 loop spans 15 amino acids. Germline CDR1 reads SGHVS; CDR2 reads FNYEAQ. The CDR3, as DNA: TGTGCCAGCAGCTCGAGGACAGGAAACTACAATGAGCAGTTCTTC. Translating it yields CASSSRTGNYNEQFF.

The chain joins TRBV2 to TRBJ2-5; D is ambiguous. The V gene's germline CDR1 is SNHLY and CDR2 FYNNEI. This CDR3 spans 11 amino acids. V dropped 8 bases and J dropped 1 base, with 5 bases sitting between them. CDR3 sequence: CASGRQETQYF. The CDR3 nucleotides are TGTGCCAGCGGCCGCCAAGAGACCCAGTACTTC.

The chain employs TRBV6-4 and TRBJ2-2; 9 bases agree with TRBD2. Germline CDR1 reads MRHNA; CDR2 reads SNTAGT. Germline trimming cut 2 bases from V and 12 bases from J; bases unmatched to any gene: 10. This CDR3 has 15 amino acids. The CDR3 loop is CASSDPLLAGGQLFF. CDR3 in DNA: TGTGCCAGCAGTGACCCCCTCCTGGCGGGGGGGCAGCTGTTTTTT.

DNA for the CDR3: TGTGCCAGCAGTTTCGCGGTAGGACAGCCCCAGCATTTT. Its translation: CASSFAVGQPQHF. The chain has TRBV28 and TRBJ1-5; no clear D gene. This CDR3 spans 13 amino acids. Germline-derived CDR1 and CDR2 are MDHEN and SYDVKM. Between the trimmed V and J ends, which lost 3 bases and 7 bases, there was a span of 10 bases.

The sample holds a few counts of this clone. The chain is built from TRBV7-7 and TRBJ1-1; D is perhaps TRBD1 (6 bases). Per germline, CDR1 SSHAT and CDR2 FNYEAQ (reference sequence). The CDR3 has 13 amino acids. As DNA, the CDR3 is TGTGCTAGCTCCCCAGGGGTGGACACTGAAGCTTTCTTT. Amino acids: CASSPGVDTEAFF.

CDR3 DNA: TGTGCCAGCAGCTCGACTAGCGGGGCTAGCACAGATACGCAGTATTTT. This encodes CASSSTSGASTDTQYF. The genes are TRBV7-2 and TRBJ2-3; 11 nucleotides agree with TRBD2. Germline V gene lookup returns CDR1 SGHTA and CDR2 FQGNSA. V trimming: 4 bases; J trimming: 0 bases; junction bases outside the gene matches: 3. This CDR3 comprises 16 residues.

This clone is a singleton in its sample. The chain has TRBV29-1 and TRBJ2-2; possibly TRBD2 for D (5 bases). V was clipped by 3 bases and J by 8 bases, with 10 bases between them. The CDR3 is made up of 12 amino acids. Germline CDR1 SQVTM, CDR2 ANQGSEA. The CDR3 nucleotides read TGCAGCGTTGAGAGACGGGGAGGGGAGCTGTTTTTT. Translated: CSVERRGGELFF.

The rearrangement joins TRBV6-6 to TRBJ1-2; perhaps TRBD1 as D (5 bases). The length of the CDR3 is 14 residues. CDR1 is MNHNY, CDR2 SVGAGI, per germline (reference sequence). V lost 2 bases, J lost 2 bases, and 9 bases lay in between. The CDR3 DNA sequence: TGTGCCAGCAGTTACCGGGAGGGGAACTATGGCTACACCTTC. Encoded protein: CASSYREGNYGYTF.